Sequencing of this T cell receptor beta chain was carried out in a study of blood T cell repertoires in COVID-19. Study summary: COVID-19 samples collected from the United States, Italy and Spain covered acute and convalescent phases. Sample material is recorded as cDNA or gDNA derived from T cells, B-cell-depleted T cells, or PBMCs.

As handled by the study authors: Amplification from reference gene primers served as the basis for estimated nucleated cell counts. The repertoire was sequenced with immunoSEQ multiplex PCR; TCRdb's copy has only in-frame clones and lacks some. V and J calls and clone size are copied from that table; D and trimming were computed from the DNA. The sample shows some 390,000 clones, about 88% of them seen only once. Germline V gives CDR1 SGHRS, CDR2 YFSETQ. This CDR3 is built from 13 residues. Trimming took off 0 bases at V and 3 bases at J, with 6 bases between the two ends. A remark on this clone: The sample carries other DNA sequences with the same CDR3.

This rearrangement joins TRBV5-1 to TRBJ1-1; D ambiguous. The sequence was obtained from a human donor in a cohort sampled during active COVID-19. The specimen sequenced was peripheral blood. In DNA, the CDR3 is TGCGCCAGCAGCTTGGCCGGGGACACTGAAGCTTTCTTT. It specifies CASSLAGDTEAFF.